This record concerns one TCR beta chain sequence. One end of the junction is discordant with germline, which a read error may explain. This specimen comes from a study of T cells in Graves' hyperthyroidism and ophthalmopathy. Authors of the study amplified TCR beta CDR3 regions from RNA transcripts. The primer set for the first-round RT-PCR of the TCR CDR3 was HTBI. TCRdb redid the calling of the multiplex PCR reads with MiXCR, one entry per CDR3 protein. The table lists more than 150,000 distinct CDR3 sequences, about 17% of them singletons. The TCR comes from a woman in her forties or fifties with Graves' hyperthyroidism. The sequencing input was blood.

CDR3 in amino acids: CASSQENSGELFF. Written as DNA, the CDR3 is TGCGCCAGCAGCCAAGAGAACTCCGGGGAGCTGTTTTTT. The chain recombines TRBV4-1 with TRBJ2-2; no firm D call. The CDR3 spans 13 residues. Germline CDR1 and CDR2: MGHRA and YSYEKL.